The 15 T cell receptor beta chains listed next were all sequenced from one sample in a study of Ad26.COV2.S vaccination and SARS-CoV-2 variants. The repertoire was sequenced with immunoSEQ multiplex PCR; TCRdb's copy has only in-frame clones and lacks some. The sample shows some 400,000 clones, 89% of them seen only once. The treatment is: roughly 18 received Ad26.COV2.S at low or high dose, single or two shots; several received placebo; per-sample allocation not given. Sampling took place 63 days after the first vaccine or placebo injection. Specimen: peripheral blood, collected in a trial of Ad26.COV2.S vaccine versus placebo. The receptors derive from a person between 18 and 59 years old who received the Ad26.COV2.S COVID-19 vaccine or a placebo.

The DNA for the CDR3 is TGTGCCAGCAGCCAAGATCTAGCGGGAGCCTACAATGAGCAGTTCTTC. Encoded protein: CASSQDLAGAYNEQFF. The genes are TRBV4-2 and TRBJ2-1; 10 bases map to TRBD2. Germline values: CDR1 LGHNA, CDR2 YNFKEQ. V shed 0 bases, J shed 2 bases, and the junction held 1 base outside the gene matches. The CDR3 has 16 amino acids.

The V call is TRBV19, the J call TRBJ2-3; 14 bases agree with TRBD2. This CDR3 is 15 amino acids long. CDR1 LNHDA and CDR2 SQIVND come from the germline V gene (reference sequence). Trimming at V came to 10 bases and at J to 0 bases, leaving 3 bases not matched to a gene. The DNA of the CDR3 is TGTGCCACCGGGACTAGCGGGAGTAGCACAGATACGCAGTATTTT. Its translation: CATGTSGSSTDTQYF.

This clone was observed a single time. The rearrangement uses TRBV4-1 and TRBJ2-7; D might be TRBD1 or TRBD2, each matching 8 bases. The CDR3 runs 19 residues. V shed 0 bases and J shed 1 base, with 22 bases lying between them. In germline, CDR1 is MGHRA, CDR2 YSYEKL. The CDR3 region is CASSQEGRGRAGVSYEQYF. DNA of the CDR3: TGCGCCAGCAGCCAAGAGGGCAGGGGGCGAGCGGGAGTTTCCTACGAGCAGTACTTC.

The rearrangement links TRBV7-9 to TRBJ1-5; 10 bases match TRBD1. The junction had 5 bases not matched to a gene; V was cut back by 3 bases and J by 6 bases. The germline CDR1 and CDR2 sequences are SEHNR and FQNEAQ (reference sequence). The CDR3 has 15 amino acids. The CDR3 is CASSFGTGVFQPQHF. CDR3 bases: TGTGCCAGCAGCTTCGGGACAGGGGTGTTTCAGCCCCAGCATTTT.

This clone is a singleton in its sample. CDR3 loop: CASNSRGPGETQYF. CDR3 nucleotide sequence: TGTGCCAGCAACTCTCGGGGCCCGGGGGAGACCCAGTACTTC. The chain employs TRBV5-6 and TRBJ2-5; D could derive from TRBD1 or TRBD2 (5 bases each). Trimming pared 6 bases from V and 5 bases from J, leaving 17 bases between. The CDR3 is 14 residues long. CDR1 and CDR2 (germline): SGHDT, YYEEEE.

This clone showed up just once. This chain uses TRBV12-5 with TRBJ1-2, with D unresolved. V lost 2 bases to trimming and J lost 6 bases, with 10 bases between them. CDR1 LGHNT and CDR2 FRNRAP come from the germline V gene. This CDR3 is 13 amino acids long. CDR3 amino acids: CASGLISGNGYTF. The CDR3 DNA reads TGTGCTAGTGGTTTGATCAGCGGCAATGGCTACACCTTC.

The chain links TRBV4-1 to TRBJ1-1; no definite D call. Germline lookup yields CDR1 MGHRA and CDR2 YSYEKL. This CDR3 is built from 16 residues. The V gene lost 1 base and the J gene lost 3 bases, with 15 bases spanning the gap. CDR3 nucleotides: TGCGCCAGCAGCCAAGCGCCCGGGCAATGGGACACTGAAGCTTTCTTT. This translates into CASSQAPGQWDTEAFF.

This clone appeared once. In nucleotides, the CDR3 is TGTGCCAGCAGTTTCAGTCAGGGTGGAGCGAAAAAACTGTTTTTT. It is translated as CASSFSQGGAKKLFF. The chain employs TRBV2 and TRBJ1-4; perhaps TRBD1 as D (5 bases). The CDR3 is 15 residues long. Germline V gene lookup returns CDR1 SNHLY and CDR2 FYNNEI. Trimming removed 5 bases at V and 9 bases at J, with 19 bases between.

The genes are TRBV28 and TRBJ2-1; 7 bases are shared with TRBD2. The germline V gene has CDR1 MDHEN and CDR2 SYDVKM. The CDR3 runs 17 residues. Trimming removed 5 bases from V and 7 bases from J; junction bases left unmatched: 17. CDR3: CASSNPLLARWGNEQFF. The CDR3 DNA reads TGTGCCAGCAGTAACCCATTACTAGCGAGATGGGGGAATGAGCAGTTCTTC.

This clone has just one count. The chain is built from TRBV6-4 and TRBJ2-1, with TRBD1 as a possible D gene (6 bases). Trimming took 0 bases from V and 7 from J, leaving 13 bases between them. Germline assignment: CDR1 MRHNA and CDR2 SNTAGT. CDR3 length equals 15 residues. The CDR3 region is CASSDSTSQGNEQFF. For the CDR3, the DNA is TGTGCCAGCAGTGACTCGACATCCCAGGGGAATGAGCAGTTCTTC.

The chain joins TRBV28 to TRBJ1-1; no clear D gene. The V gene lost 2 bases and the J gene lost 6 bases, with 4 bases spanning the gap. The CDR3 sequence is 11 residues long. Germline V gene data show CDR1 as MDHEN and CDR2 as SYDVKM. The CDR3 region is CASSLQAEAFF. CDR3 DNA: TGTGCCAGCAGTTTACAGGCTGAAGCTTTCTTT. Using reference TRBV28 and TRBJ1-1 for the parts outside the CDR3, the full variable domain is DVKVTQSSRYLVKRTGEKVFLECVQDMDHENMFWYRQDPGLGLRLIYFSYDVKMKEKGDIPEGYSVSREKKERFSLILESASTNQTSMYLCASSLQAEAFFGQGTRLTVV.

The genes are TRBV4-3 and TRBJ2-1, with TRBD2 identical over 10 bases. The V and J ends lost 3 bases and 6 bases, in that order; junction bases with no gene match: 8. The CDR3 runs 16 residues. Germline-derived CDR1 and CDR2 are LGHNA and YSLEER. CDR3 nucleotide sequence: TGCGCCAGCAGCCAGCGAGGACTAGCGGAGATCAATGAGCAGTTCTTC. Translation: CASSQRGLAEINEQFF.

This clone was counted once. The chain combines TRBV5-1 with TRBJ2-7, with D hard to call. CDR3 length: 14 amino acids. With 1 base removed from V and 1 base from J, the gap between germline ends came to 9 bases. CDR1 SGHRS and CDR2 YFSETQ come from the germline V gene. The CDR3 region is CASSLNSVSYEQYF. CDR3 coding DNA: TGCGCCAGCAGCTTGAACTCGGTATCCTACGAGCAGTACTTC.

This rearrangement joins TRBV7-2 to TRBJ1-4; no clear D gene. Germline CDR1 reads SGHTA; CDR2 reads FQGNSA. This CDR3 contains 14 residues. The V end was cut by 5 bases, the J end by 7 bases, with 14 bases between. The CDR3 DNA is TGTGCCAGCAGCCGCCGGATTAAGAGTGAAAAACTGTTTTTT. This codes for CASSRRIKSEKLFF.

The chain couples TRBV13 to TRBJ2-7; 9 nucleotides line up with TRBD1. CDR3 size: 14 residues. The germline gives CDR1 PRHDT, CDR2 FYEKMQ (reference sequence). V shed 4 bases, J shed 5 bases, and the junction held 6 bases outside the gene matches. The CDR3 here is CASSSGTGSNEQYF. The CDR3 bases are TGTGCCAGCAGCTCCGGGACAGGGTCCAACGAGCAGTACTTC.